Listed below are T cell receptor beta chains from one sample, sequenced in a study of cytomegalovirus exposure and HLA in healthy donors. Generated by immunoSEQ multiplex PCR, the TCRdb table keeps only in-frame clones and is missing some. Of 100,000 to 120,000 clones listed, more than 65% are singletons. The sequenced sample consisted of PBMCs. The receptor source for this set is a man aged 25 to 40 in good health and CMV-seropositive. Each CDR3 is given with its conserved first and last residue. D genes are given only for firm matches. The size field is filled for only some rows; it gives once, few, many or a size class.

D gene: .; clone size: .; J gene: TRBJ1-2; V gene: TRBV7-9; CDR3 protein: CASSNSEDVYGYTF; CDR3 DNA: TGTGCCAGCAGTAATAGTGAGGATGTCTATGGCTACACCTTC
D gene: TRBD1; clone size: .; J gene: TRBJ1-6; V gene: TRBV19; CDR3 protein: CASSGQGANSPLHF; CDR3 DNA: TGTGCCAGTAGTGGACAGGGGGCTAATTCACCCCTCCACTTT
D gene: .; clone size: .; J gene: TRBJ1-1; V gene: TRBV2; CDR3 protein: CASNRVLWAEAFF; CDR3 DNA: TGTGCCAGCAACCGGGTCCTTTGGGCTGAAGCTTTCTTT
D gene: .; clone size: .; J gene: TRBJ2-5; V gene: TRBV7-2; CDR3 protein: CASSLVYQETQYF; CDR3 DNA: TGTGCCAGCAGCTTAGTCTACCAAGAGACCCAGTACTTC
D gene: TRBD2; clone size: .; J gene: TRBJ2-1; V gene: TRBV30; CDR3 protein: CAWSDPAAGGGTTAYNEQFF; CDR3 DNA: TGTGCCTGGAGCGATCCAGCAGCGGGGGGGGGAACCACAGCCTACAATGAGCAGTTCTTC
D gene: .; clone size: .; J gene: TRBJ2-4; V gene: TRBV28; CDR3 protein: CASLEKGGGNIQYF; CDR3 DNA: TGTGCCAGCCTGGAAAAAGGGGGGGGGAACATTCAGTACTTC
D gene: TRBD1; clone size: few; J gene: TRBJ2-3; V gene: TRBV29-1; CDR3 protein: CSVDGKGQGADTQYF; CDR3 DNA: TGCAGCGTTGACGGGAAAGGACAGGGGGCAGATACGCAGTATTTT
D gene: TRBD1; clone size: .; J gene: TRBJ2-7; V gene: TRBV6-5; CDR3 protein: CASSYSTFGTGAEQYF; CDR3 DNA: TGTGCCAGCAGTTACTCGACGTTCGGGACAGGGGCCGAGCAGTACTTC
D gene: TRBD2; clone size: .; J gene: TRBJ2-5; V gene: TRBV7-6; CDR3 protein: CASSSRGEQYF; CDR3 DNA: TGTGCCAGCAGCTCCCGGGGGGAGCAGTACTTC
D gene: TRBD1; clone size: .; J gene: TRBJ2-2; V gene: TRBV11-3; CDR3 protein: CASSKGQANTGELFF; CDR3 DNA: TGTGCCAGCAGCAAGGGACAGGCGAACACCGGGGAGCTGTTTTTT
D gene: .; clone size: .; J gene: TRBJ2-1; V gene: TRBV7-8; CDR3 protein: CASSPDRQAYNEQFF; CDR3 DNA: TGTGCCAGCAGCCCCGACAGGCAAGCCTACAATGAGCAGTTCTTC
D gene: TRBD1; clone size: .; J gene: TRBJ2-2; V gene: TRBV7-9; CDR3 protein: CASSLGTGGQELFF; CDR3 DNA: TGTGCCAGCAGCTTAGGGACAGGGGGCCAGGAGCTGTTTTTT
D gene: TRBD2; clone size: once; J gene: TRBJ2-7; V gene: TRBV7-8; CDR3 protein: CASSLVSSSGAGEQYF; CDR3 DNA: TGTGCCAGCAGCTTAGTTTCGTCTAGCGGGGCTGGCGAGCAGTACTTC